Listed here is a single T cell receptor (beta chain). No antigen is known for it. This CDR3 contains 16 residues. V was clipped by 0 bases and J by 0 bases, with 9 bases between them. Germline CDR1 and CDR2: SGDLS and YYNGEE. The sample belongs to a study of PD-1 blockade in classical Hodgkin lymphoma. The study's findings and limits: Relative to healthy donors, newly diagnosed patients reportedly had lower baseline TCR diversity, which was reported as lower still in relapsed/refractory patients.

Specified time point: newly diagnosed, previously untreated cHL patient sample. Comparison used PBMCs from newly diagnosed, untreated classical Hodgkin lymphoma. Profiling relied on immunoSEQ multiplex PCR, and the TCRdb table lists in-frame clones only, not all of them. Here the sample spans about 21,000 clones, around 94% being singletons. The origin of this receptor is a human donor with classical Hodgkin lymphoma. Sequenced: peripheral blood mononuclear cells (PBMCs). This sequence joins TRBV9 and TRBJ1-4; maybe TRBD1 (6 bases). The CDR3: CASSVGQVATNEKLFF. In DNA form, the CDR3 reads TGTGCCAGCAGCGTAGGACAGGTTGCAACTAATGAAAAACTGTTTTTT.